This section outlines one TCR beta chain sequence together with its context. These data come from a study of cytomegalovirus exposure and HLA in healthy donors. The CDR3 has 18 amino acids. Germline V gene lookup returns CDR1 MGHRA and CDR2 YSYEKL. Unmatched junction bases numbered 5, after V lost 4 bases and J lost 1 base. PCR primers comprised 60 Vbeta and 13 Jbeta primers. Clones were read by immunoSEQ multiplex PCR, and TCRdb kept only the in-frame ones, dropping some. The repertoire includes approximately 100,000 clones, 65% to 80% of them detected once, and more than 9% sits in the top ten. The sequenced sample was PBMCs. V and J are TRBV4-1 and TRBJ2-4, with 15 positions matching TRBD2. This TCR derives from a man aged 50 to 59 in good health and CMV-seronegative. The CDR3 DNA reads as TGCGCCAGCAGCCCCGGACTAGCGGGGGGGCATGCCAAAAACATTCAGTACTTC. Translated: CASSPGLAGGHAKNIQYF.